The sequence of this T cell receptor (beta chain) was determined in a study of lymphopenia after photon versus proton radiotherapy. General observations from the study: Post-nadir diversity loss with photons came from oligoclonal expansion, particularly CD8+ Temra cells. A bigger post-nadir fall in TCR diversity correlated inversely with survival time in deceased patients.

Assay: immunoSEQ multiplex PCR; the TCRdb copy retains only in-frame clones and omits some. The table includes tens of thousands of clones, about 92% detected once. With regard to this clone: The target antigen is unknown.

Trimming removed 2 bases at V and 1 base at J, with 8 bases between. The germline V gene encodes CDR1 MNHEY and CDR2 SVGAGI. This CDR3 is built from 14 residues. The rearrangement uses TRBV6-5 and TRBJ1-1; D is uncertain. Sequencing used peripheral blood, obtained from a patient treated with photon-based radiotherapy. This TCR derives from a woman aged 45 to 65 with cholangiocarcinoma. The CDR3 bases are TGTGCCAGCAGTTACATAGTCGGGAACACTGAAGCTTTCTTT. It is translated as CASSYIVGNTEAFF.